The source of this TCR beta chain is a study of cytomegalovirus exposure and HLA in healthy donors. The PCR had 60 Vbeta and 13 Jbeta primers. Repertoires were generated with immunoSEQ multiplex PCR, while TCRdb's copy carries only in-frame clones and drops some. The sample gives roughly 92,000 clones, 81% of which show up once; about 3.9% is in the top ten. Findings and caveats of the study: Information on immune exposure was restricted to one variable (CMV serostatus).

In regard to this clone: No antigen is known for it.

Trimming cost V 5 bases and J 8 bases, with 18 bases left between them. The CDR3 is 15 amino acids. Looked up from germline, CDR1 is SGHNT and CDR2 is YENEEA. This sequence was found in an older woman in good health and CMV-seropositive. The sample comprised PBMCs. The chain joins TRBV11-3 to TRBJ1-4; D gene unclear. CDR3 protein: CASSPLSPQQEKLFF. The DNA of the CDR3 is TGTGCCAGCAGCCCCCTCTCCCCACAGCAGGAAAAACTGTTTTTT. Filled out from reference TRBV11-3 and TRBJ1-4, the complete variable domain reads EAGVVQSPRYKIIEKKQPVAFWCNPISGHNTLYWYLQNLGQGPELLIRYENEEAVDDSQLPKDRFSAERLKGVDSTLKIQPAELGDSAVYLCASSPLSPQQEKLFFGSGTQLSVL.